This T cell receptor (beta chain) was captured in a study of blood T cell repertoires in COVID-19. Whole-study context: COVID-19 samples collected from the United States, Italy and Spain covered acute and convalescent phases. T cells, B-cell-depleted T cells, or PBMCs supplied cDNA or gDNA.

Profiled with immunoSEQ multiplex PCR; TCRdb holds only in-frame clones, not every one. The top ten hold around 5.7% of the sample, which has some 100,000 clones, around nine tenths seen once. Trimming removed 10 bases at V and 3 bases at J, with 12 bases between. Germline V CDR1 and CDR2: MNHEY, SVGAGI. This CDR3 spans 12 amino acids. The chain links TRBV6-5 to TRBJ1-1; unclear D gene. The sample was peripheral blood. The receptor was isolated from a man aged 65 to 79 with acute or convalescent COVID-19. The CDR3 bases are TGTGCCAACACCACAGCCTACACTGAAGCTTTCTTT. This encodes CANTTAYTEAFF.